Following are 23 T cell receptor beta chains from one sample sequenced in a study of identical twins (TCRdb year 2016). The protocol used for the library was 5' RACE. Sequencing was performed on an Illumina HiSeq 2000. TCRdb took the public reads, trimmed them with fastp at Q25, ran MiXCR for clone calling and kept in-frame beta chains. Every distinct CDR3 protein forms one entry, paired with its most common genes and DNA. Present in this sample are fewer than 250,000 distinct CDR3 sequences, 7.5% of which were seen just once. The ten largest account for 5% to 6% of the sample. These same data were also listed under a study on yellow fever vaccine responses in identical twins.

The material sequenced was CD8+ T cells sorted from blood. These receptors came from a young woman in good health.

In this sample, this clonotype turned up a few times. The rearrangement links TRBV7-9 to TRBJ2-7, with a possible D match to TRBD1 (6 bases). Germline-derived CDR1 and CDR2 are SEHNR and FQNEAQ (reference sequence). Trimming took 4 bases from V and 0 from J, leaving 19 bases between them. CDR3 length equals 17 residues. In DNA, the CDR3 is TGTGCCAGCAGCTATACCGGGACAACTTTATTCTCCTACGAGCAGTACTTC. Translated, it gives CASSYTGTTLFSYEQYF.

The sample holds many counts of this clonotype. This chain joins TRBV7-7 and TRBJ2-2; 7 nucleotides line up with TRBD2. The CDR3 consists of 16 residues. The germline V gene encodes CDR1 SSHAT and CDR2 FNYEAQ (reference sequence). Germline trimming cut 2 bases from V and 1 base from J; bases unmatched to any gene: 4. CDR3 sequence (DNA): TGTGCCAGCAGCTTAAAAGCTAGCGGGAACACCGGGGAGCTGTTTTTT. Translating it yields CASSLKASGNTGELFF.

Here the CDR3 reads CASRKTGSGELFF. The CDR3, as DNA: TGTGCCAGCAGAAAAACAGGGTCCGGGGAGCTGTTTTTT. J is TRBJ2-2 and V is TRBV28; a weak D match, TRBD1 (6 bases). Trimming took 6 bases from V and 6 from J, leaving 11 bases between them. CDR1 is MDHEN and CDR2 is SYDVKM in the germline V gene. The CDR3 is made up of 13 amino acids.

This rearrangement joins TRBV12-3 or TRBV12-4 to TRBJ2-7; 9 bases map to TRBD2. The ends lost 6 bases at V and 4 bases at J; junction bases unmatched: 7. The CDR3 contains 14 residues. As DNA, the CDR3 is TGTGCCAGCAGCAGAGCGGGGGGATCATACGAGCAGTACTTC. Its protein product is CASSRAGGSYEQYF.

The gene calls are TRBV24-1 and TRBJ2-7; D gene ambiguous. CDR1 and CDR2 (germline): KGHDR, SFDVKD. The CDR3 is 11 residues long. The V gene lost 3 bases and the J gene lost 3 bases, with 2 bases spanning the gap. CDR3 DNA sequence: TGTGCCACCAGTGATCTCTACGAGCAGTACGTC. Translating it yields CATSDLYEQYV.

This clonotype was recorded at least ten times. The gene calls are TRBV29-1 and TRBJ2-7; no reliable D call. Germline assignment: CDR1 SQVTM and CDR2 ANQGSEA. The CDR3 runs 13 residues. Trimming took off 7 bases at V and 3 bases at J, with 16 bases between the two ends. The CDR3 loop reads CSAVGVADYEQYV. The CDR3 DNA sequence: TGCAGCGCAGTTGGCGTGGCGGACTACGAGCAGTACGTC.

This clonotype was detected a few times. The CDR3 loop is CASSQGGTSGREQYF. In DNA form, the CDR3 reads TGTGCCAGCAGCCAGGGAGGGACTAGCGGGAGGGAGCAGTACTTC. V usage is TRBV7-2 and J usage is TRBJ2-7; 15 nucleotides agree with TRBD2. This CDR3 spans 15 amino acids. The germline CDR1 and CDR2 sequences are SGHTA and FQGNSA. J lost 7 bases, V lost 5 bases, and 6 bases had no gene match.

This clonotype was counted at least ten times. The chain uses TRBV5-1 and TRBJ1-1, with unresolved D. CDR1 and CDR2 from the germline V gene are SGHRS and YFSETQ. The CDR3 runs 13 residues. Trimming took off 0 bases at V and 4 bases at J, with 7 bases between the two ends. The CDR3 DNA sequence: TGCGCCAGCAGCTTGGACTTGGGCACTGAAGCTTTCTTT. It translates to CASSLDLGTEAFF.

This clonotype was seen more than once but under ten times. The chain is built from TRBV7-7 and TRBJ2-5; 12 bases are a match to TRBD2. The CDR3 totals 16 residues. The V gene end was trimmed by 5 bases and the J gene end by 5 bases; junction bases not matched to a gene: 9. Germline CDR1 SSHAT, CDR2 FNYEAQ (reference sequence). The CDR3 spells CASSPPSGGAYETQYF. The CDR3 DNA sequence: TGTGCCAGCAGCCCCCCTAGCGGGGGGGCGTATGAGACCCAGTACTTC.

This chain uses TRBV19 with TRBJ2-5; D is unclear. The germline V and J ends were trimmed by 9 bases and 4 bases, with 18 bases remaining between them. The germline gives CDR1 LNHDA, CDR2 SQIVND (reference sequence). This CDR3 spans 14 amino acids. The CDR3 DNA reads as TGTGCCAGCGCAAAGGGCCCGAGGTCAGAGACCCAGTACTTC. It is translated as CASAKGPRSETQYF.

The CDR3 loop reads CASRTDRVRSGELFF. In DNA, the CDR3 is TGTGCCAGCAGGACGGACAGGGTGAGGTCCGGGGAGCTGTTTTTT. The chain joins TRBV2 to TRBJ2-2; 8 bases line up with TRBD1. Per germline, CDR1 SNHLY and CDR2 FYNNEI. After removal of 6 bases from V and 6 bases from J, the junction contained 9 bases not matched to a gene. This CDR3 contains 15 residues.

This chain connects TRBV2 to TRBJ2-2; no clear D gene. The length of the CDR3 is 16 residues. Germline V CDR1 and CDR2: SNHLY, FYNNEI. The V end was cut by 0 bases, the J end by 3 bases, with 11 bases between. The CDR3 protein is CASSEAEGVYTGELFF. CDR3 bases: TGTGCCAGCAGTGAAGCGGAAGGCGTATACACCGGGGAGCTGTTTTTT. The full variable domain, in which reference TRBV2 and TRBJ2-2 provide the parts outside the CDR3, is EPEVTQTPSHQVTQMGQEVILRCVPISNHLYFYWYRQILGQKVEFLVSFYNNEISEKSEIFDDQFSVERPDGSNFTLKIRSTKLEDSAMYFCASSEAEGVYTGELFFGEGSRLTVL.

The V and J genes are TRBV11-2 and TRBJ2-1; D is uncertain. Germline V gene data show CDR1 as SGHAT and CDR2 as FQNNGV. Trimming left V 0 bases short and J 4 bases short, with 13 bases between. This CDR3 has 16 residues. The CDR3 region has the DNA TGTGCCAGCAGCTTAGATCCTGGTAGCCTTTACAATGAGCAGTTCTTC. Protein: CASSLDPGSLYNEQFF.

This clonotype appeared many times. This rearrangement joins TRBV20-1 to TRBJ2-1; 12 nucleotides match TRBD2. The V and J ends lost 6 bases and 8 bases, in that order; junction bases with no gene match: 5. CDR1 is DFQATT, CDR2 SNEGSKA, per germline (reference sequence). There are 13 residues in the CDR3. CDR3 bases: TGCAGTGCGAGGACTAGCGGGAACGATGAGCAGTTCTTC. Protein: CSARTSGNDEQFF.

On this clonotype: A much larger clone sits a single nucleotide away, making a read error possible. V and J are TRBV6-1 and TRBJ2-1; D is possibly TRBD2 (6 bases). The germline gives CDR1 MNHNS, CDR2 SASEGT. Trimming took off 5 bases at V and 6 bases at J, with 23 bases between the two ends. The CDR3 covers 17 residues. The CDR3 protein is CASSPPPEVGRVNEQFF. The CDR3 DNA sequence: TGTGCCAGCAGTCCACCCCCGGAGGTCGGGAGAGTCAATGAGCAGTTCTTC.

This clonotype was detected a few times. The chain uses TRBV29-1 and TRBJ2-2, with D maybe TRBD2 (5 bases). Germline CDR1 and CDR2: SQVTM and ANQGSEA. Trimming took off 7 bases at V and 5 bases at J, with 11 bases between the two ends. This CDR3 is built from 12 residues. For the CDR3, the DNA is TGCAGCGCTAGAGAGGGAACCGGGGAGCTGTTTTTT. Translation: CSAREGTGELFF.

This clonotype was seen more than once but under ten times. V usage is TRBV15 and J usage is TRBJ1-5; D gene uncertain. The germline V gene has CDR1 LNHNV and CDR2 YYDKDF (reference sequence). The length of the CDR3 is 15 residues. The V end lost 5 bases, the J end lost 2 bases, and 13 bases lay between the germline ends. This CDR3 reads CATSPRSGGNQPQHF. CDR3 DNA: TGTGCCACCAGCCCCAGATCTGGGGGCAATCAGCCCCAGCATTTT.

This clonotype was found a few times. The gene calls are TRBV28 and TRBJ2-7; no clear D gene. V was shortened by 6 bases and J by 4 bases, with 10 bases between the two germline ends. Germline CDR1 reads MDHEN; CDR2 reads SYDVKM. The CDR3 loop spans 12 amino acids. CDR3 amino acids: CASRVTGYEQYF. The CDR3 coding sequence is TGTGCCAGCAGGGTTACTGGATACGAGCAGTACTTC.

The V and J genes are TRBV7-9 and TRBJ2-1; D ambiguous. Between the trimmed V and J ends, which lost 5 bases and 3 bases, there was a span of 17 bases. The V gene's germline CDR1 is SEHNR and CDR2 FQNEAQ (reference sequence). The CDR3 is 16 residues long. The CDR3 sequence is CASSPHDGLFYNEQFF. The CDR3 nucleotides read TGTGCCAGCAGCCCCCATGATGGCCTTTTCTACAATGAGCAGTTCTTC. Combining the CDR3 with reference TRBV7-9 and TRBJ2-1 gives the whole variable domain DTGVSQNPRHKITKRGQNVTFRCDPISEHNRLYWYRQTLGQGPEFLTYFQNEAQLEKSRLLSDRFSAERPKGSFSTLEIQRTEQGDSAMYLCASSPHDGLFYNEQFFGPGTRLTVL.

V and J are TRBV7-6 and TRBJ2-1; D remains unclear. The V gene's germline CDR1 is SGHVS and CDR2 FNYEAQ. Trimming removed 0 bases at V and 3 bases at J, with 9 bases between. The CDR3 sequence is 15 residues long. For the CDR3, the DNA is TGTGCCAGCAGCTTAGCCACTAAGAGCTACAATGAGCAGTTCTTC. This gives the protein CASSLATKSYNEQFF. The full variable domain, rest sourced from reference TRBV7-6 and TRBJ2-1, is GAGVSQSPRYKVTKRGQDVALRCDPISGHVSLYWYRQALGQGPEFLTYFNYEAQQDKSGLPNDRFSAERPEGSISTLTIQRTEQRDSAMYRCASSLATKSYNEQFFGPGTRLTVL.

The gene calls are TRBV5-1 and TRBJ2-3; D remains ambiguous. Germline V gene data show CDR1 as SGHRS and CDR2 as YFSETQ. Trimming left V 0 bases short and J 2 bases short, with 10 bases between. The CDR3 spans 15 residues. CDR3 bases: TGCGCCAGCAGCTTGGAAGGGTTTTTCACAGATACGCAGTATTTT. Amino acids: CASSLEGFFTDTQYF. Full variable domain (missing parts from reference TRBV5-1 and TRBJ2-3): KAGVTQTPRYLIKTRGQQVTLSCSPISGHRSVSWYQQTPGQGLQFLFEYFSETQRNKGNFPGRFSGRQFSNSRSEMNVSTLELGDSALYLCASSLEGFFTDTQYFGPGTRLTVL.

This sequence joins TRBV7-9 and TRBJ2-7; TRBD2 might be the D (6 bases). The CDR3 is made up of 14 amino acids. With 2 bases removed from V and 7 bases from J, the gap between germline ends came to 15 bases. The germline V gene encodes CDR1 SEHNR and CDR2 FQNEAQ (reference sequence). In DNA, the CDR3 is TGTGCCAGCAGCTTACCGGGAGAGGAAGTGGAGCAGTACTTC. It encodes CASSLPGEEVEQYF.

CDR3 sequence reads: CASSPDEFHTDTQYF. The CDR3 DNA reads TGTGCCAGCAGTCCTGATGAGTTTCACACAGATACGCAGTATTTT. V and J are TRBV6-2 or TRBV6-3 and TRBJ2-3; no definite D call. The V and J ends lost 5 bases and 2 bases respectively, with 14 bases between them. Germline V CDR1 and CDR2: MNHEY, SVGEGT. The CDR3 sequence is 15 residues long.